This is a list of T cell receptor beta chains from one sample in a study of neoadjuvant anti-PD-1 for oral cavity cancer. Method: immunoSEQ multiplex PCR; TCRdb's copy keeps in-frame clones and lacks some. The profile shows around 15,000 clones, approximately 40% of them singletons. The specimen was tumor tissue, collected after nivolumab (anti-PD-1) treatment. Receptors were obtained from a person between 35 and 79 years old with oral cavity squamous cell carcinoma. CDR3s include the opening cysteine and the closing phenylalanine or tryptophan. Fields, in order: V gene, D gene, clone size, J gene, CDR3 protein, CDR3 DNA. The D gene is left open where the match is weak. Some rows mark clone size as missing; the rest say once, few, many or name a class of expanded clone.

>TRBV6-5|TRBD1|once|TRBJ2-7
CASSYGTGGTYEQYF
TGTGCCAGCAGTTACGGGACAGGGGGCACCTACGAGCAGTACTTC
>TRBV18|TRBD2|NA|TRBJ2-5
CASSRSGGQETQYF
TGTGCCAGCTCACGCAGCGGGGGCCAAGAGACCCAGTACTTC
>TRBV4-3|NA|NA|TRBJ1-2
CASSQNFGIYGYTF
TGCGCCAGCAGCCAAAATTTCGGGATCTATGGCTACACCTTC
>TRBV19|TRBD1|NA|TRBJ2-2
CASTPGLDRANTGELFF
TGTGCCAGTACCCCAGGTTTGGACAGGGCGAACACCGGGGAGCTGTTTTTT
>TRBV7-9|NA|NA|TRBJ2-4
CASSRGGDKNIQYF
TGTGCCAGCAGCCGTGGGGGAGACAAAAACATTCAGTACTTC
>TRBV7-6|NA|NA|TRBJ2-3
CASSLRPGGRRSDTQYF
TGTGCCAGCAGCTTACGTCCAGGAGGGCGCCGTTCAGATACGCAGTATTTT
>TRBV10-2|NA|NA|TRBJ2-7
CASSEGGTPYEQYF
TGCGCCAGCAGTGAGGGCGGGACCCCCTACGAGCAGTACTTC
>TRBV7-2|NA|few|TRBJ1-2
CASISGGLGGYTF
TGTGCCAGCATTTCTGGGGGTTTAGGTGGCTACACCTTC
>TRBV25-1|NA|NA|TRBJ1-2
CASRYGNYGYTF
TGTGCCAGCCGCTACGGAAACTATGGCTACACCTTC
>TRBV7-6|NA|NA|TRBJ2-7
CASSLAAGGSYEQYF
TGTGCCAGCAGCTTAGCGGCGGGCGGCTCCTACGAGCAGTACTTC
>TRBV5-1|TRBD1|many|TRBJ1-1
CASSLFAGGTEAFF
TGCGCCAGCAGCTTGTTCGCAGGGGGAACTGAAGCTTTCTTT
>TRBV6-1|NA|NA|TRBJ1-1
CASSPHKDTEAFF
TGTGCCAGCAGCCCCCACAAGGACACTGAAGCTTTCTTT
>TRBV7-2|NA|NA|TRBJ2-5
CASSSHGGRETQYF
TGTGCCAGCAGCTCCCACGGGGGACGGGAGACCCAGTACTTC
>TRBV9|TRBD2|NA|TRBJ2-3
CASSPIAGSTDTQYF
TGTGCCAGCAGCCCCATAGCGGGAAGCACAGATACGCAGTATTTT
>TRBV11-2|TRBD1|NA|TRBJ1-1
CASSFLRGLGAEAFF
TGTGCCAGCAGCTTCCTCAGGGGGCTAGGTGCTGAAGCTTTCTTT
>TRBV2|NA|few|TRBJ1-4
CASRREQKEKLFF
TGTGCCAGCAGGAGGGAACAAAAGGAAAAACTGTTTTTT
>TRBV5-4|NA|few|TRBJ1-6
CASSLAAGGRENSPLHF
TGTGCCAGCAGCTTGGCCGCTGGAGGGCGCGAAAATTCACCCCTCCACTTT